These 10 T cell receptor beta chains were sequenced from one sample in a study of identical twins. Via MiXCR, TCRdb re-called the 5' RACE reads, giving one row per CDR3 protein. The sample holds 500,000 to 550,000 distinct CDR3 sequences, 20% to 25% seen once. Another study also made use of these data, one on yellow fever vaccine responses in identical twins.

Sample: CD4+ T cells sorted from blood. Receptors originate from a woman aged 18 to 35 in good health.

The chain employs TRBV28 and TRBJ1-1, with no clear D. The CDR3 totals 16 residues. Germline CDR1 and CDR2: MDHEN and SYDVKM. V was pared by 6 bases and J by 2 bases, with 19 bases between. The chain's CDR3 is CASSPAWAGPNTEAFF. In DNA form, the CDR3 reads TGTGCCAGCAGCCCCGCTTGGGCAGGACCTAACACTGAAGCTTTCTTT.

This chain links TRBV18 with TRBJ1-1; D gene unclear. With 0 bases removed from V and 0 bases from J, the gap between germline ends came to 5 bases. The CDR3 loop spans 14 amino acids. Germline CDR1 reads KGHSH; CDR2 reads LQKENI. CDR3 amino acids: CASSPPGLNTEAFF. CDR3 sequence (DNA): TGTGCCAGCTCACCACCAGGCTTGAACACTGAAGCTTTCTTT.

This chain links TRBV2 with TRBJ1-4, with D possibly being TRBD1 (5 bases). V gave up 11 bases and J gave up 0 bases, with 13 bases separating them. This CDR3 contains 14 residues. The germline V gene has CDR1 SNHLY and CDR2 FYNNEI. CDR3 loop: CAGSLGATNEKLFF. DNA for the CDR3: TGTGCCGGGAGCCTAGGGGCAACTAATGAAAAACTGTTTTTT.

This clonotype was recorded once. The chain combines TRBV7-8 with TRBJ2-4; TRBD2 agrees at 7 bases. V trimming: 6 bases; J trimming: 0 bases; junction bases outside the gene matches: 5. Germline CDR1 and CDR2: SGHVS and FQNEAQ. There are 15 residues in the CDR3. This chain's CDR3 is CASRGGDLAKNIQYF. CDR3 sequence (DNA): TGTGCCAGCAGGGGGGGGGACCTAGCCAAAAACATTCAGTACTTC.

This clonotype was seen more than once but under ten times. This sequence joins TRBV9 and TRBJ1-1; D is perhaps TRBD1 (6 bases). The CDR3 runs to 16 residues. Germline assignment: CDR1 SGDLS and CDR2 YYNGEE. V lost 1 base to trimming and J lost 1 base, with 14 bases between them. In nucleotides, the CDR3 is TGTGCCAGCAGCGTACGCGGGGGCGAGAGGAACACTGAAGCTTTCTTT. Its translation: CASSVRGGERNTEAFF.

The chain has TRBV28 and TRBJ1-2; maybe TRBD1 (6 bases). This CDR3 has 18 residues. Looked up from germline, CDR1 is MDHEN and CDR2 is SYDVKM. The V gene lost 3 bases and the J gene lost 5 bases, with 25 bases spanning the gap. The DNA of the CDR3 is TGTGCCAGCAGTTTCCGAGAAGGTTGGAGGGGGAAAAGTTATGGCTACACCTTC. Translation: CASSFREGWRGKSYGYTF.

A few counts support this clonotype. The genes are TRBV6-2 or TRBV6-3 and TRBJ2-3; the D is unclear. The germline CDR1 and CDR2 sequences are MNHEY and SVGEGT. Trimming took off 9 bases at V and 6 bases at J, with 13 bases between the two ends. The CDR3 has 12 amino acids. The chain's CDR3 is CASSRLGDTQYF. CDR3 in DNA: TGTGCCAGTTCCCGGCTGGGGGATACGCAGTATTTT.

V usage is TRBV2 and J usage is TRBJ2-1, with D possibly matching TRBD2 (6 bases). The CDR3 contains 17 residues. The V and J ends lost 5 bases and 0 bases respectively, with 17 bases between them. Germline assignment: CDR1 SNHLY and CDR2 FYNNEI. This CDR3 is CASSSEGGPSSYNEQFF. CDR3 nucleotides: TGTGCCAGCAGTTCAGAAGGAGGGCCTAGCTCCTACAATGAGCAGTTCTTC.

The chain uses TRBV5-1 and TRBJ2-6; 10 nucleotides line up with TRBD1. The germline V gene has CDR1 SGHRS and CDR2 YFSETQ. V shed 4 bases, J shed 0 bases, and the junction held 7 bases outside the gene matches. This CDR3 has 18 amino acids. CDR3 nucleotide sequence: TGCGCCAGCAGCGAATTGACAGGGGGCACCTCTGGGGCCAACGTCCTGACTTTC. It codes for CASSELTGGTSGANVLTF. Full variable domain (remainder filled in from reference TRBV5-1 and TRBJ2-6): KAGVTQTPRYLIKTRGQQVTLSCSPISGHRSVSWYQQTPGQGLQFLFEYFSETQRNKGNFPGRFSGRQFSNSRSEMNVSTLELGDSALYLCASSELTGGTSGANVLTFGAGSRLTVL.

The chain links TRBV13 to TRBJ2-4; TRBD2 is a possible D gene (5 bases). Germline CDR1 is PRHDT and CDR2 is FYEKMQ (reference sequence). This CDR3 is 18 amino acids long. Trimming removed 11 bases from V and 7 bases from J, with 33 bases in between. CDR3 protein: CAFCLGGAGRSPRNIQYF. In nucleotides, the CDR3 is TGTGCCTTCTGTTTAGGTGGCGCGGGTCGTAGCCCCAGGAACATTCAGTACTTC.